This T cell receptor beta chain was captured in a study of response to subunit inactivated influenza vaccine. Overall study findings and caveats: Seasonal influenza vaccination, on each occasion, was suggested by the authors to recruit few new T cells.

This CDR3 is built from 16 residues. The germline V gene has CDR1 SGHTA and CDR2 FQGNSA. With V trimmed by 3 bases and J by 2 bases, 9 bases remained unmatched. TCRdb fed the RT-PCR reads into MiXCR, producing one record per CDR3 protein. This table holds about 540,000 distinct CDR3 sequences, 12% to 15% found once. This clonotype occurred many times. The antigen is unknown. The chain uses TRBV7-2 and TRBJ2-5, with TRBD2 matching over 7 bases. The sample consisted of PBMCs from blood, taken approximately 13 days after vaccination. The TCR was taken from a man in his fifties who received an inactivated influenza vaccine. The CDR3 DNA follows: TGTGCCAGCAGCTTGGCGGGAGTGGTCTCGCAAGAGACCCAGTACTTC. Translating it yields CASSLAGVVSQETQYF.